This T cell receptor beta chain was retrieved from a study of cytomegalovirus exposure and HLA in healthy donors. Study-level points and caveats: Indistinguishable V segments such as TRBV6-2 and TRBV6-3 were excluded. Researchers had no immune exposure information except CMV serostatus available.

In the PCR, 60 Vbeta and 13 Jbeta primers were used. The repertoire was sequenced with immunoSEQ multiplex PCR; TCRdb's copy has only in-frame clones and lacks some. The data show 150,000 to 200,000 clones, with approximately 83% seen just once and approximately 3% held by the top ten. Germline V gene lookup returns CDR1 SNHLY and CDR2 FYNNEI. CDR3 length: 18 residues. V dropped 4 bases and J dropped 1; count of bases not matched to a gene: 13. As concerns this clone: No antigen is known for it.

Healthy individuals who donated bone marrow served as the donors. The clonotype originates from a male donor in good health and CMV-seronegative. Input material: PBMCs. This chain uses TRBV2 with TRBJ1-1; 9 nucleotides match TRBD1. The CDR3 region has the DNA TGTGCCAGCAGTGGAGATCATCTAACAGGGGGCTGGAACACTGAAGCTTTCTTT. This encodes CASSGDHLTGGWNTEAFF.